This is a list of T cell receptor beta chains from one sample in a study of blood T cell repertoires in COVID-19. Measured with immunoSEQ multiplex PCR; TCRdb has only the in-frame clones, and not every one. The sample consists of 45,000 or so clones, 75% to 85% of them appearing once. Source material: peripheral blood. The receptors originated from an elderly man in a cohort sampled during active COVID-19. The CDR3 runs from the conserved cysteine through the conserved F or W. The D gene is left open where the match is weak. Clone size is given for some rows only: seen once, a few or many times, or a class if the clone is expanded.

d_call clone_size j_call v_call cdr3_aa cdr3_nt
- once TRBJ1-1 TRBV6-1 CASSDRRNTEAFF TGTGCCAGCAGTGATCGGAGGAACACTGAAGCTTTCTTT
- once TRBJ1-2 TRBV2 CASSGDRGGYTF TGTGCCAGCAGTGGAGACCGGGGTGGCTACACCTTC
- - TRBJ2-7 TRBV5-4 CASSLDGTPSYEQYF TGTGCCAGCAGCTTGGACGGGACTCCATCCTACGAGCAGTACTTC
TRBD2 - TRBJ2-1 TRBV11-3 CASSSQSSGTSNSEQFF TGTGCCAGCAGCTCCCAGTCATCCGGGACTAGCAATAGTGAGCAGTTCTTC
- - TRBJ2-3 TRBV4-1 CASSQDKRRYTDTQYF TGCGCCAGCAGCCAAGATAAGCGACGCTACACAGATACGCAGTATTTT
- few TRBJ2-2 TRBV28 CASSFRGTGELFF TGTGCCAGCAGCTTCCGGGGGACCGGGGAGCTGTTTTTT
TRBD1 - TRBJ1-2 TRBV6-5 CASSLWTGGVDGYTF TGTGCCAGCAGTTTATGGACAGGGGGCGTCGATGGCTACACCTTC
- - TRBJ1-2 TRBV6-2/TRBV6-3 CASSYSFARESGYTF TGTGCCAGCAGTTACTCGTTCGCCAGGGAAAGTGGCTACACCTTC
- - TRBJ1-5 TRBV5-1 CASSSGVIGQPQHF TGCGCCAGCAGCTCAGGGGTGATCGGCCAGCCCCAGCATTTT
- - TRBJ1-2 TRBV28 CASSLRRRYGYTF TGTGCCAGCAGCTTACGACGGAGGTATGGCTACACCTTC
TRBD2 - TRBJ2-1 TRBV27 CASSPWRGAEYNEQFF TGTGCCAGCAGCCCCTGGCGGGGGGCGGAGTACAATGAGCAGTTCTTC
- - TRBJ2-2 TRBV11-2 CASSLGLGELFF TGTGCCAGCAGCCTTGGGCTCGGGGAGCTGTTTTTT
- - TRBJ1-1 TRBV20-1 CSARGGDLAFF TGCAGTGCTAGGGGGGGGGATTTAGCTTTCTTT
TRBD1 - TRBJ1-1 TRBV28 CASSFPGTGYAFF TGTGCCAGCAGTTTCCCCGGGACAGGGTACGCTTTCTTT
TRBD1 - TRBJ2-2 TRBV7-3 CASSLRQGSGELFF TGTGCCAGCAGCTTAAGACAGGGTTCCGGGGAGCTGTTTTTT
TRBD2 - TRBJ2-5 TRBV3-1/TRBV3-2 CASSRGLGETQYF TGTGCCAGCAGCCGGGGACTAGGGGAGACCCAGTACTTC
TRBD1 - TRBJ2-2 TRBV12-5 CASGLRTGSNTGELFF TGTGCTAGTGGTTTGCGGACAGGGTCGAACACCGGGGAGCTGTTTTTT
- - TRBJ1-1 TRBV4-3 CASSSDRNTEAFF TGCGCCAGCAGTTCAGACAGGAACACTGAAGCTTTCTTT
- - TRBJ1-2 TRBV11-2 CASSPTQVLNYGYTF TGTGCCAGCAGCCCCACACAGGTACTCAACTATGGCTACACCTTC
- once TRBJ2-6 TRBV27 CASSPTGSGANVLTF TGTGCCAGCAGTCCGACAGGCTCTGGGGCCAACGTCCTGACTTTC
- few TRBJ1-1 TRBV28 CASRPIGRNTEAFF TGTGCCAGCAGACCAATAGGGAGGAACACTGAAGCTTTCTTT
TRBD1 - TRBJ1-1 TRBV18 CASSPRTGVTEAFF TGTGCCAGCTCACCGAGAACAGGGGTGACTGAAGCTTTCTTT
- - TRBJ1-5 TRBV24-1 CATSGASGFNQPQHF TGTGCCACCAGTGGCGCGTCAGGGTTCAATCAGCCCCAGCATTTT
- - TRBJ2-7 TRBV5-6 CASRQGYEQYF TGTGCCAGCAGGCAGGGTTACGAGCAGTACTTC
- - TRBJ1-2 TRBV19 CASTPPRVHYGYTF TGTGCCAGTACCCCACCGAGGGTTCACTATGGCTACACCTTC
- once TRBJ1-1 TRBV18 CASSPQQEILEAFF TGTGCCAGCTCACCACAACAGGAGATTCTGGAAGCTTTCTTT
- - TRBJ1-1 TRBV7-2 CASSPGAANTEAFF TGTGCCAGCAGTCCTGGGGCAGCGAACACTGAAGCTTTCTTT
- - TRBJ1-2 TRBV7-2 CASSSNRALGGYTF TGTGCCAGCAGCTCGAACAGGGCTCTGGGTGGCTACACCTTC
TRBD1 few TRBJ1-5 TRBV18 CASSRQGANQPQHF TGTGCCAGCTCACGACAGGGGGCAAATCAGCCCCAGCATTTT
- - TRBJ1-5 TRBV6-1 CASSEGAVSNQPQHF TGTGCCAGCAGTGAAGGAGCCGTTAGCAATCAGCCCCAGCATTTT
TRBD2 - TRBJ2-1 TRBV28 CASSSGTSGRSSYNEQFF TGTGCCAGCAGTTCCGGGACTAGCGGGAGGAGCTCCTACAATGAGCAGTTCTTC
TRBD2 once TRBJ2-7 TRBV11-3 CASSLASGSNEQYF TGTGCCAGCAGCTTAGCCAGCGGGAGTAACGAGCAGTACTTC
TRBD1 - TRBJ1-5 TRBV24-1 CATSDPTGGINQPQHF TGTGCCACCAGTGACCCGACAGGGGGGATCAATCAGCCCCAGCATTTT
- - TRBJ2-2 TRBV24-1 CATSDRDFAGELFF TGTGCCACCAGTGATCGGGATTTTGCCGGGGAGCTGTTTTTT
TRBD1 - TRBJ2-1 TRBV3-1/TRBV3-2 CASSRPPGQGSSEQFF TGTGCCAGCAGCCGACCCCCGGGACAGGGAAGCAGTGAGCAGTTCTTC
- - TRBJ1-5 TRBV5-6 CASSRRPGGPVGNQPQHF TGTGCCAGCAGCCGCCGACCGGGGGGGCCCGTCGGTAATCAGCCCCAGCATTTT
TRBD1 - TRBJ2-2 TRBV16 CASSQGTGTTGELFF TGTGCCAGCAGCCAAGGGACAGGGACTACCGGGGAGCTGTTTTTT
TRBD1 - TRBJ2-7 TRBV9 CASSVGRDRLAYEQYF TGTGCCAGCAGCGTAGGAAGGGACAGGCTCGCCTACGAGCAGTACTTC
TRBD1 - TRBJ2-5 TRBV19 CASSSEGQGLKTQYF TGTGCCAGTAGTAGCGAGGGACAGGGGTTGAAGACCCAGTACTTC
- - TRBJ1-1 TRBV21-1 CASSKDRPNTEAFF TGTGCCAGCAGCAAGGACAGGCCCAACACTGAAGCTTTCTTT
- once TRBJ1-2 TRBV28 CASSLEAGGYRGLYTF TGTGCCAGCAGCTTGGAGGCGGGGGGCTATAGAGGTTTGTACACCTTC
- - TRBJ2-1 TRBV28 CASSLNAGLGYNEQFF TGTGCCAGCAGTTTAAACGCGGGGCTTGGCTACAATGAGCAGTTCTTC
- once TRBJ1-5 TRBV5-1 CASSETGYSNQPQHF TGCGCCAGCAGCGAGACGGGGTATAGCAATCAGCCCCAGCATTTT
TRBD2 - TRBJ2-1 TRBV18 CASSQSGGGYNEQFF TGTGCCAGCTCACAGAGCGGGGGGGGATACAATGAGCAGTTCTTC
TRBD1 once TRBJ2-7 TRBV28 CASRYPGGTHEQYF TGTGCCAGCAGATACCCAGGGGGCACACACGAGCAGTACTTC
TRBD1 - TRBJ1-1 TRBV9 CASSVTGSPTEAFF TGTGCCAGCAGCGTGACAGGGTCCCCCACTGAAGCTTTCTTT
TRBD1 - TRBJ1-4 TRBV28 CASSSGQLNEKLFF TGTGCCAGCAGTTCGGGACAGCTTAATGAAAAACTGTTTTTT
- - TRBJ2-7 TRBV10-3 CAISDSGDGYEQYF TGTGCCATCAGTGATTCGGGGGACGGCTACGAGCAGTACTTC
- - TRBJ1-2 TRBV18 CASSPPGTNGYTF TGTGCCAGCTCACCACCGGGTACTAATGGCTACACCTTC
- - TRBJ1-2 TRBV3-1/TRBV3-2 CASSPAGVGGYTF TGTGCCAGCAGCCCCGCCGGGGTTGGGGGCTACACCTTC
- - TRBJ1-5 TRBV10-1 CASEEPDQPQHF TGCGCCAGCGAAGAGCCGGATCAGCCCCAGCATTTT
TRBD2 - TRBJ2-7 TRBV30 CAWSVRHRGGAEQYF TGTGCCTGGAGTGTACGCCACCGGGGGGGCGCCGAGCAGTACTTC
- - TRBJ1-2 TRBV4-1 CASSQENPRGSNYGYTF TGCGCCAGCAGCCAAGAAAACCCCAGGGGCTCTAACTATGGCTACACCTTC
- - TRBJ1-1 TRBV2 CASQRQVLLNTEAFF TGTGCCAGCCAACGGCAGGTCCTCCTGAACACTGAAGCTTTCTTT